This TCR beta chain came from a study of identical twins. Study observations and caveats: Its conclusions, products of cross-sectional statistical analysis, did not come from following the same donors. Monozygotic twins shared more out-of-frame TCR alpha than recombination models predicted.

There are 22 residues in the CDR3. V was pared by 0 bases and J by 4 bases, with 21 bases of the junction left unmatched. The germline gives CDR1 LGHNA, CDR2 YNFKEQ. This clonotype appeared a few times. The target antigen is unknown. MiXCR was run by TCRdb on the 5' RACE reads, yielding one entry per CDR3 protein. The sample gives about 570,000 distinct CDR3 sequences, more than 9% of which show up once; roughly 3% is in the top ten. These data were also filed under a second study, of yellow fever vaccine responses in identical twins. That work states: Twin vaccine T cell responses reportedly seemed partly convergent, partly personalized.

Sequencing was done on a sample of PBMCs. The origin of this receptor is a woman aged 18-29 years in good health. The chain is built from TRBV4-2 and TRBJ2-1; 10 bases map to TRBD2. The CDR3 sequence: CASSQDHSGGASLSKAYNEQFF. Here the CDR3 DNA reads TGTGCCAGCAGCCAAGATCACAGCGGGGGGGCCTCTTTGTCCAAGGCTTACAATGAGCAGTTCTTC.